Sequencing of this T cell receptor beta chain was carried out in a study of cytomegalovirus exposure and HLA in healthy donors. Study-level points and caveats: An analysis done earlier found most TCR beta V segments productive about 90% or about 30% of the time.

With respect to this clone: Its target is not known.

CDR1 is MNHEY, CDR2 SVGAGI, per germline. The CDR3 is 15 residues long. V was pared by 7 bases and J by 3 bases, with 5 bases of the junction left unmatched. Both 60 Vbeta primers and 13 Jbeta primers went into the PCR. This table comes from immunoSEQ multiplex PCR, and its TCRdb copy is limited to in-frame clones, with some not included. Of tens of thousands of clones in the sample, 55% to 75% are singletons; the top ten hold 12%. The sequencing sample was made of PBMCs. The TCR originated in a woman aged 40 to 50 in good health and CMV-seropositive. The V and J genes are TRBV6-5 and TRBJ2-2, with 10 bases that match TRBD1. The CDR3 here is CASTPGTGDTGELFF. The CDR3 DNA reads as TGTGCCAGCACCCCCGGGACAGGGGACACCGGGGAGCTGTTTTTT.